This passage covers 3 T cell receptor beta chains from one sample sequenced in a study of OX40 agonist ivuxolimab in advanced cancers. Generated by immunoSEQ multiplex PCR, the TCRdb table keeps only in-frame clones and is missing some. The sample consists of 90,000 to 150,000 clones, more than 80% of them appearing once. The starting material was CD4+ or CD8+ T cells sorted from blood, obtained in a trial of the OX40 agonist ivuxolimab. The receptors here all came from an adult with an advanced solid tumor such as melanoma, head and neck, liver or kidney cancer.

This clone was recorded a few times. The rearrangement joins TRBV29-1 to TRBJ1-2; no reliable D call. Between the trimmed V and J ends, which lost 5 bases and 4 bases, there was a span of 8 bases. Germline loops: CDR1 SQVTM, CDR2 ANQGSEA. The CDR3 sequence is 11 residues long. The CDR3 sequence: CSVLPPYGYTF. CDR3 nucleotide sequence: TGCAGCGTTCTCCCCCCCTATGGCTACACCTTC. The full variable domain, in which reference TRBV29-1 and TRBJ1-2 provide the parts outside the CDR3, is SAVISQKPSRDICQRGTSLTIQCQVDSQVTMMFWYRQQPGQSLTLIATANQGSEATYESGFVIDKFPISRPNLTFSTLTVSNMSPEDSSIYLCSVLPPYGYTFGSGTRLTVV.

V gene TRBV6-1 combines with J gene TRBJ1-4; D uncertain. The germline gives CDR1 MNHNS, CDR2 SASEGT. V was pared by 1 base and J by 0 bases, with 3 bases between. This CDR3 is built from 14 residues. This CDR3 reads CASSEGATNEKLFF. DNA of the CDR3: TGTGCCAGCAGTGAAGGAGCAACTAATGAAAAACTGTTTTTT.

The chain uses TRBV18 and TRBJ2-2; 9 bases line up with TRBD2. This CDR3 has 18 residues. Germline V CDR1 and CDR2: KGHSH, LQKENI. V dropped 6 bases and J dropped 0; count of bases not matched to a gene: 11. The CDR3 sequence: CASSRNALAGANTGELFF. CDR3 in DNA: TGTGCCAGCTCGCGTAATGCCTTAGCGGGGGCGAACACCGGGGAGCTGTTTTTT.